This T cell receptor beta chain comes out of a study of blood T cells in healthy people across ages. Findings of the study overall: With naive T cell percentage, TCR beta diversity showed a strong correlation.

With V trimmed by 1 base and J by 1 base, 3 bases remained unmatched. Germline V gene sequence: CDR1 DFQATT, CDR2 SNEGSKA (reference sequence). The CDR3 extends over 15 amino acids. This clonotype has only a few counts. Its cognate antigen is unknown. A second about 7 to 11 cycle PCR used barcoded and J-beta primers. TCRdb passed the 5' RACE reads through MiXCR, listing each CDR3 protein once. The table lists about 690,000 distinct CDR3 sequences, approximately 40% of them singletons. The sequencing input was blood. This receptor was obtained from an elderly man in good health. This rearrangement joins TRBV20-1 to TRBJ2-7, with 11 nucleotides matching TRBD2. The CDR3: CSARGGTSGSYEQYF. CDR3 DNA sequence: TGCAGTGCTAGAGGGGGGACTAGCGGATCCTACGAGCAGTACTTC.